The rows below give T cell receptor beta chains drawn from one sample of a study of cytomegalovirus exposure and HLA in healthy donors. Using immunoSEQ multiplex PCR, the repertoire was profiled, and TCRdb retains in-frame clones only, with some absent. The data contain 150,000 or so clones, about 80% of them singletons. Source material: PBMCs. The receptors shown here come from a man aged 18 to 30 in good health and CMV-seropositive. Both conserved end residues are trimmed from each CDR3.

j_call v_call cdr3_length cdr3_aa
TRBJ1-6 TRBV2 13 ASSDSQGSHSPLH
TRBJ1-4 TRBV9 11 ASSATTNEKLF
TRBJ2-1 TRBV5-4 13 ASSLARAPYNEQF
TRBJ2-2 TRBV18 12 ASSQRNSPGELF
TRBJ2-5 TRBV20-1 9 SADTKETQY
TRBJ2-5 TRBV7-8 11 ASSLERSETQY
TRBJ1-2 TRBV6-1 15 ASSEIIGAHIGYGYT
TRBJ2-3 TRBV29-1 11 SVSGLYTDTQY
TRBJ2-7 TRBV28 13 ASSPDRALAYEQY
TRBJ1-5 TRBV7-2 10 ASSLDGQPQH
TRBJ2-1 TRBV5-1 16 ASSLTSGRIFKNNEQF
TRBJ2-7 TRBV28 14 ASRRTSGRRNHEQY
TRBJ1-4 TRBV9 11 ASSVGYNEKLF
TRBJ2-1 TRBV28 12 ASSFFTERNEQF
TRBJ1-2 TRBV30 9 AGGTGNGYT
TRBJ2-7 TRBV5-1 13 ASSPGAALVDEQY
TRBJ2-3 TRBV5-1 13 ASSASGGGADTQY
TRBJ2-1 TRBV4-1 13 ASSHIGLARNEQF
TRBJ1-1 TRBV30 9 AFYLGTEAF
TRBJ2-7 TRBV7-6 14 ASSLADRYSSYEQY
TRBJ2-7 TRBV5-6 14 ASNNLGQGETYEQY
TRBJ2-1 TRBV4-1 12 ASNPSGPGGEQF
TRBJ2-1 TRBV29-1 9 SVSPSNEQF
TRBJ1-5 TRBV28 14 ASSPQAGSSNQPQH
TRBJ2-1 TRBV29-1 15 SVEGRGAPSSYNEQF
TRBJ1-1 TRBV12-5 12 ATLQGSFNTEAF
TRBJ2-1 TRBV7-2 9 ASSRRGLHI
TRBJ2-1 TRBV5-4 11 ASSLSGGGAQF
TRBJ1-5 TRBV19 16 ASRDRLKTRDSNQPQH
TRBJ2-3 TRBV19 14 ASSIASGLGTDTQY
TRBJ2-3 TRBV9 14 ASSPTGGASGGGQY
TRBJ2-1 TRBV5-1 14 ASSHWGTSGDNEQF
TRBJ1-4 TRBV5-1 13 ASSYRGQGLEKLF
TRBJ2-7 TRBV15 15 ATSRDDGSFSSYEQY
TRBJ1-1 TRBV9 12 ASSVGQGVSEAF
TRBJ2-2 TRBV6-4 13 ASSDDRGGAGELF
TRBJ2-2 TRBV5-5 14 ASSLDVGSSTGELF
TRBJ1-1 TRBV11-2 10 ASSLGGEETF
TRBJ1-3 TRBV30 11 AWNSLIGNTIY